The source of this T cell receptor beta chain is a study of radiation and T cells in renal cell carcinoma. Study as a whole: Nephrectomy followed 15 Gy stereotactic body radiation by 4 weeks. General observations from the study: In blood, top tumor clones expanded by 2 weeks, shrinking by 4.

Some clones are missing from TCRdb's copy, which holds only in-frame ones; the method was immunoSEQ multiplex PCR. The repertoire has about 130,000 clones, nearly 90% of them found once; the top ten carry about 12%. Time point noted: baseline pretreatment blood. Indicated treatment: 15 Gy SBRT to primary tumor, nephrectomy 4 weeks later. After SBRT, blood was collected at 2 and 4 weeks, plus baseline. The patient's renal cell carcinoma had clear cell pathology. Germline V CDR1 and CDR2: SGHDT, YYEEEE. The CDR3 covers 15 residues. A note on this clone: Its cognate antigen is unknown.

Sequences were derived from blood, sampled from a patient whose treatment included radiotherapy and nephrectomy. The sequence was obtained from a woman aged 45-59 years with renal cell carcinoma. The V call is TRBV5-6, the J call TRBJ2-5; 7 nucleotides match TRBD2. The DNA end is a closer match to TRBJ2-7, so the J assignment may be wrong. For the CDR3, the DNA is TGTGCCAGCAGCTGGAGGGTTCCGGGGAGGGGCGAGCAGTACTTC. Translation gives CASSWRVPGRGEQYF.